This is a list of T cell receptor beta chains from one sample in a study of T cells after yellow fever vaccination. TCRdb independently ran MiXCR on the 5' RACE reads; one entry per CDR3 protein. The table lists some 350,000 distinct CDR3 sequences, under 7.5% of them singletons. Sequencing used PBMCs, obtained 5 days after the yellow fever booster vaccination. The receptors derive from a man younger than 45 who received the YFV17D yellow fever vaccine. Each CDR3 is given with its conserved first and last residue. A D gene is named only where the DNA matches it firmly. A clone size is listed for some rows: how often the clone was seen (once, few, many), or a class if it is expanded.

few	TRBV5-6	.	TRBJ2-5	CASSLAASRETQYF	TGTGCCAGCAGCTTGGCCGCCTCGAGGGAGACCCAGTACTTC
many	TRBV20-1	.	TRBJ2-5	CSVEGGQYQETQYF	TGCAGTGTTGAGGGTGGACAGTACCAAGAGACCCAGTACTTC
.	TRBV5-6	.	TRBJ1-6	CASSLDGRGDSPLHF	TGTGCCAGCAGCTTGGACGGCAGGGGTGACTCACCCCTCCACTTT
many	TRBV7-9	.	TRBJ2-5	CASSLRLARIQETQYF	TGTGCCAGCAGCTTGCGTCTAGCGAGAATCCAAGAGACCCAGTACTTC
few	TRBV7-6	.	TRBJ1-4	CASSVQAAGEKLFF	TGTGCCAGCAGCGTACAGGCCGCGGGTGAAAAACTGTTTTTT
.	TRBV5-1	TRBD2	TRBJ2-5	CASSFHSGRAGETQYF	TGCGCCAGCAGCTTCCATAGCGGGAGGGCCGGAGAGACCCAGTACTTC
.	TRBV9	.	TRBJ2-7	CASSVGTSYEQYF	TGTGCCAGCAGCGTTGGGACGTCCTACGAGCAGTACTTC
few	TRBV29-1	TRBD2	TRBJ2-7	CSVVGTTSYEQYF	TGCAGCGTTGTCGGGACTACCTCCTACGAGCAGTACTTC
few	TRBV7-9	.	TRBJ1-4	CASSHGRRENEKLFF	TGTGCCAGCAGCCACGGGAGGCGGGAGAATGAAAAACTGTTTTTT
few	TRBV5-5	.	TRBJ1-3	CASSYGNSGNTIYF	TGTGCCAGCAGCTATGGAAACTCTGGAAACACCATATATTTT
many	TRBV7-2	.	TRBJ2-5	CASSSQQGPSETQYF	TGTGCCAGCAGCTCCCAGCAGGGCCCCTCAGAGACCCAGTACTTC
many	TRBV7-8	.	TRBJ2-7	CASSLEAGTYEQYF	TGTGCCAGCAGCTTAGAAGCTGGGACCTACGAGCAGTACTTC
many	TRBV27	TRBD2	TRBJ2-1	CASSLSTSGSYNEQFF	TGTGCCAGCAGTTTATCGACTAGCGGTTCCTACAATGAGCAGTTCTTC
few	TRBV11-2	TRBD1	TRBJ2-3	CASRPTGGDRETDTQYF	TGTGCCAGCAGACCTACTGGTGGGGACAGGGAAACAGATACGCAGTATTTT
few	TRBV4-2	.	TRBJ2-7	CASSQELSWNSYEQYF	TGTGCCAGCAGCCAAGAGTTATCCTGGAACTCCTACGAGCAGTACTTC
few	TRBV4-2	.	TRBJ1-1	CASSPGRSPEAFF	TGTGCCAGCAGCCCCGGACGGTCCCCTGAAGCTTTCTTT
many	TRBV5-1	.	TRBJ2-1	CASSFFGGSEQFF	TGCGCCAGCAGCTTCTTCGGAGGGAGTGAGCAGTTCTTC
many	TRBV6-5	.	TRBJ1-1	CASSYGGWTEAFF	TGTGCCAGCAGTTACGGGGGTTGGACTGAAGCTTTCTTT
.	TRBV10-3	TRBD2	TRBJ2-7	CAITPRLAGRDEQYF	TGTGCCATCACCCCTAGACTAGCGGGTCGGGACGAGCAGTACTTC
.	TRBV5-1	.	TRBJ2-5	CASSPVDRETQYF	TGCGCCAGCAGCCCGGTGGACAGAGAGACCCAGTACTTC
many	TRBV20-1	TRBD1	TRBJ1-1	CSARVGTGVITEAFF	TGCAGTGCTAGAGTCGGGACAGGGGTTATCACTGAAGCTTTCTTT
.	TRBV7-3	.	TRBJ2-3	CASSSRDSPGTQYF	TGTGCCAGCAGCTCAAGGGACTCCCCAGGGACGCAGTATTTT
many	TRBV20-1	TRBD1	TRBJ2-7	CSASSGGEVYEQYF	TGCAGTGCTAGTTCAGGGGGAGAGGTTTACGAGCAGTACTTC
many	TRBV5-8	.	TRBJ2-2	CASKGWSNTGELFF	TGTGCCAGCAAGGGATGGTCGAACACCGGGGAGCTGTTTTTT
many	TRBV20-1	TRBD1	TRBJ2-5	CSARAPTGGQETQYF	TGCAGTGCTAGGGCCCCGACAGGGGGACAAGAGACCCAGTACTTC
many	TRBV7-2	TRBD2	TRBJ2-1	CASSLRSGSGNEQFF	TGTGCCAGCAGCTTACGTAGCGGGAGTGGCAATGAGCAGTTCTTC
few	TRBV6-1	.	TRBJ2-6	CASSRGVGANVLTF	TGTGCCAGCAGTAGAGGGGTTGGGGCCAACGTCCTGACTTTC
many	TRBV7-2	.	TRBJ2-3	CASSLLRTGSTDTQYF	TGTGCCAGCAGCTTATTACGGACCGGGAGCACAGATACGCAGTATTTT
many	TRBV7-6	TRBD2	TRBJ2-5	CASSLRTRPYQETQYF	TGTGCCAGCAGCTTACGGACTAGACCCTACCAAGAGACCCAGTACTTC
many	TRBV9	TRBD1	TRBJ2-1	CASSGRDRPYNEQFF	TGTGCCAGCAGCGGCCGGGACAGACCTTACAATGAGCAGTTCTTC
few	TRBV6-5	.	TRBJ1-3	CASRPIFYSGNTIYF	TGTGCCAGCCGACCGATTTTCTACTCTGGAAACACCATATATTTT
.	TRBV29-1	.	TRBJ2-2	CSVDTMNTGELFF	TGCAGCGTTGACACTATGAACACCGGGGAGCTGTTTTTT